One sample yielded the 16 T cell receptor beta chains listed below, sequenced in a study of T-cell memory formation after mild COVID-19. TCRdb used MiXCR to reprocess the 5' RACE reads, holding one entry per CDR3 protein. The sample contains about 320,000 distinct CDR3 sequences, roughly an eighth of which appear only once. The sequenced sample was PBMCs or a T cell subset sorted from them (not recorded which). The origin of the receptors is a man younger than 35 who had mild COVID-19 (a few samples of this study predate the infection). Cell type and time point are not known.

The rearrangement links TRBV6-2 or TRBV6-3 to TRBJ1-5, with D tentatively TRBD1 (5 bases). Per the germline V gene, CDR1 is MNHEY and CDR2 is SVGEGT. Trimming left V 6 bases short and J 3 bases short, with 12 bases between. The CDR3 has 14 amino acids. CDR3 nucleotide sequence: TGTGCCAGCAGCTCCACGGGGGACAATCAGCCCCAGCATTTT. This codes for CASSSTGDNQPQHF.

This clonotype was counted between two and nine times. Here the CDR3 DNA reads TGCGCCAGCAGCCAAGGTAGCGGGGGGGCCTTCTACAATGAGCAGTTCTTC. It specifies CASSQGSGGAFYNEQFF. This chain connects TRBV4-3 to TRBJ2-1; TRBD2 aligns across 11 bases. J lost 3 bases, V lost 1 base, and 5 bases had no gene match. Per the germline V gene, CDR1 is LGHNA and CDR2 is YSLEER. CDR3 length equals 17 residues.

For the CDR3, the DNA is TGCAGTGCTAAGCCGACAGGGGGCCTCGAGCAGTACGTC. Translated: CSAKPTGGLEQYV. The chain recombines TRBV20-1 with TRBJ2-7; TRBD1 matches 10 bases. CDR1 is DFQATT and CDR2 is SNEGSKA in the germline V gene (reference sequence). The trim removed 4 bases at V and 6 bases at J, leaving 6 bases unmatched. The CDR3 covers 13 residues.

The chain has TRBV14 and TRBJ2-1; D not resolved. Germline CDR1 SGHDN, CDR2 FVKESK. The germline V and J ends were trimmed by 3 bases and 5 bases, with 11 bases remaining between them. This CDR3 is 14 amino acids long. CDR3 sequence (DNA): TGTGCCAGCAGCCAGGTATGGATGGACAATGAGCAGTTCTTC. This gives the protein CASSQVWMDNEQFF.

The CDR3 reads CASSPPGSPLHF. In DNA form, the CDR3 reads TGTGCCAGCAGCCCACCGGGTTCACCCCTCCACTTT. The V gene is TRBV7-2, the J gene TRBJ1-6; D is unclear. The germline CDR1 and CDR2 sequences are SGHTA and FQGNSA. This CDR3 is 12 amino acids long. Between the trimmed V and J ends, which lost 5 bases and 9 bases, there was a span of 8 bases.

The rearrangement uses TRBV5-1 and TRBJ2-1, with D hard to call. The CDR3 loop spans 13 amino acids. Trimming shortened V by 3 bases and J by 8 bases, and 12 bases separated the two germline ends. Per germline, CDR1 SGHRS and CDR2 YFSETQ. The CDR3 DNA sequence: TGCGCCAGCAGCTCCTCTCTAGGCGATGAGCAGTTCTTC. This encodes CASSSSLGDEQFF.

This clonotype has a count of ten or more. The chain uses TRBV29-1 and TRBJ2-1, with 14 bases identical to TRBD2. The CDR3 loop spans 16 amino acids. The germline CDR1 and CDR2 sequences are SQVTM and ANQGSEA. Trimming took 5 bases from V and 5 from J; bases not matched to a gene: 8. CDR3 bases: TGCAGCGTTTTTCGGACTAGCGGGGGGTCCCACAATGAGCAGTTCTTC. It specifies CSVFRTSGGSHNEQFF.

This clonotype turned up a few times. This chain uses TRBV7-2 with TRBJ1-2; 7 bases are a match to TRBD1. The CDR3 extends over 16 amino acids. Germline V gene data show CDR1 as SGHTA and CDR2 as FQGNSA. V gave up 5 bases and J gave up 8 bases; unmatched junction bases: 17. This chain's CDR3 is CASSTQSGQVHVGYTF. The DNA of the CDR3 is TGTGCCAGCAGCACCCAATCCGGACAGGTCCACGTCGGCTACACCTTC.

The chain employs TRBV5-1 and TRBJ2-5, with unresolved D. CDR1 is SGHRS, CDR2 YFSETQ, per germline. V shed 3 bases and J shed 2 bases, with 17 bases lying between them. This CDR3 is built from 16 residues. The CDR3 DNA sequence: TGCGCCAGCAGCTCCCTCCTTATACCAGTTCAAGAGACCCAGTACTTC. Translation: CASSSLLIPVQETQYF. Based on the CDR3 plus reference TRBV5-1 and TRBJ2-5, the full variable domain is KAGVTQTPRYLIKTRGQQVTLSCSPISGHRSVSWYQQTPGQGLQFLFEYFSETQRNKGNFPGRFSGRQFSNSRSEMNVSTLELGDSALYLCASSSLLIPVQETQYFGPGTRLLVL.

This clonotype was detected only a few times. The chain combines TRBV5-1 with TRBJ1-6; D is possibly TRBD1 (6 bases). The CDR3 extends over 16 amino acids. V lost 1 base and J lost 0, with 8 bases in between. Germline V gene sequence: CDR1 SGHRS, CDR2 YFSETQ. CDR3 DNA: TGCGCCAGCAGCTTGACAGGGAACTCCTATAATTCACCCCTCCACTTT. This gives the protein CASSLTGNSYNSPLHF.

This clonotype has only a few counts. CDR3 amino acids: CSARVQGGATNEKLFF. The CDR3, as DNA: TGCAGTGCTAGAGTACAGGGTGGGGCAACTAATGAAAAACTGTTTTTT. V is TRBV20-1 and J is TRBJ1-4; tentative D call: TRBD1 (6 bases). Germline V gives CDR1 DFQATT, CDR2 SNEGSKA (reference sequence). The CDR3 consists of 16 residues. V was shortened by 1 base and J by 0 bases, with 12 bases between the two germline ends.

This clonotype was observed a handful of times. V gene TRBV11-1 combines with J gene TRBJ2-3; D is unresolved. Trimming took off 5 bases at V and 4 bases at J, with 10 bases between the two ends. Germline-derived CDR1 and CDR2 are SGHAT and FQDESV (reference sequence). The CDR3 consists of 13 residues. CDR3 protein: CASSLYAPDTQYF. The CDR3 nucleotides read TGTGCCAGCAGCCTATATGCGCCAGATACGCAGTATTTT.

This chain links TRBV6-1 with TRBJ2-7, with no clear D. V lost 5 bases and J 0 bases, leaving 11 bases between the germline ends. Germline V gives CDR1 MNHNS, CDR2 SASEGT. This CDR3 has 14 amino acids. CDR3 amino acids: CASSFALSSYEQYV. The CDR3 bases are TGTGCCAGCAGTTTCGCTCTTAGCTCCTACGAGCAGTACGTC.

The chain links TRBV6-5 to TRBJ1-4, with D perhaps TRBD1 (5 bases). The CDR3 has 14 residues. The V end was cut by 2 bases, the J end by 7 bases, with 11 bases between. CDR1 and CDR2 (germline): MNHEY, SVGAGI. CDR3 nucleotides: TGTGCCAGCAGTTACGCCAGGGAGGGTGAAAAACTGTTTTTT. Protein product: CASSYAREGEKLFF.

This clonotype appeared a few times. V usage is TRBV7-9 and J usage is TRBJ2-2; D is possibly TRBD2 (6 bases). The germline V and J ends were trimmed by 5 bases and 2 bases, with 15 bases remaining between them. There are 16 residues in the CDR3. CDR1 is SEHNR and CDR2 is FQNEAQ in the germline V gene (reference sequence). The CDR3 protein is CASSRTVADNTGELFF. CDR3 nucleotide sequence: TGTGCCAGCAGCCGTACCGTAGCGGATAACACCGGGGAGCTGTTTTTT.

In this sample, this clonotype turned up many times. The chain recombines TRBV9 with TRBJ1-1; no definite D call. In germline, CDR1 is SGDLS, CDR2 YYNGEE. V was clipped by 4 bases and J by 6 bases, with 16 bases between them. The CDR3 is made up of 14 amino acids. CDR3 residues: CASSPQEGGPEAFF. The CDR3, as DNA: TGTGCCAGCAGCCCCCAGGAAGGAGGACCTGAAGCTTTCTTT.